The 5 T cell receptor beta chains given below trace back to one sample, sequenced in a study of CD8 T cells in ankylosing spondylitis. TCRdb re-analysed the 5' RACE reads in MiXCR, keeping a single row per CDR3 protein. The sample lists some 220,000 distinct CDR3 sequences; 7.5% to 9.5% were seen once. Sequences were obtained from blood, either unsorted or a sorted T cell fraction (not recorded which). These receptors all come from a female donor with ankylosing spondylitis or in good health (not recorded which).

The table lists this clonotype with many counts. The chain couples TRBV5-6 to TRBJ2-7, with D possibly TRBD1 on 5 matching bases. Trimming left V 2 bases short and J 1 base short, with 10 bases between. Germline assignment: CDR1 SGHDT and CDR2 YYEEEE. This CDR3 is 14 amino acids long. In DNA form, the CDR3 reads TGTGCCAGCAGCTTTACAGGCGCATCCTACGAGCAGTACTTC. Amino acids: CASSFTGASYEQYF.

This clonotype was found a few times. V and J are TRBV27 and TRBJ1-6; 9 bases map to TRBD1. Per the germline V gene, CDR1 is MNHEY and CDR2 is SMNVEV (reference sequence). The junction had 6 bases not matched to a gene; V was cut back by 5 bases and J by 7 bases. The CDR3 totals 15 residues. As DNA, the CDR3 is TGTGCCAGCAGTCGGACAGGGGCGCTAAATTCACCCCTCCACTTT. This translates into CASSRTGALNSPLHF.

This clonotype came up many times. The chain links TRBV7-8 to TRBJ1-1, with a weak D call TRBD1 (5 bases). There are 13 residues in the CDR3. V lost 7 bases and J lost 4, with 13 bases in between. The germline V gene encodes CDR1 SGHVS and CDR2 FQNEAQ. In DNA form, the CDR3 reads TGTGCCAGCACCCGCGGGGGACTCACTGAAGCTTTCTTT. The encoded protein is CASTRGGLTEAFF.

The rearrangement links TRBV5-1 to TRBJ2-7, with TRBD2 as a possible D gene (5 bases). V lost 7 bases and J lost 4, with 12 bases in between. From germline, CDR1 is SGHRS and CDR2 YFSETQ. The CDR3 is 12 residues long. As DNA, the CDR3 is TGCGCCAGCCGGGATGGGAAATACGAGCAGTACTTC. Its protein is CASRDGKYEQYF.

This clonotype has at least ten counts. This chain links TRBV6-2 or TRBV6-3 with TRBJ1-1; D not resolved. V was cut by 5 bases and J by 2 bases, with 6 bases left in between. There are 12 residues in the CDR3. The V gene's germline CDR1 is MNHEY and CDR2 SVGEGT. DNA of the CDR3: TGTGCCAGCAGTCCGAGCAACACTGAAGCTTTCTTT. This gives the protein CASSPSNTEAFF.